These T cell receptor beta chains were read from a single sample in a study of blood T cell repertoires in COVID-19. The method was immunoSEQ multiplex PCR; TCRdb's version includes in-frame clones alone and lacks a portion of them. The table records under 300,000 clones, about nine tenths of them present only once. The sample was peripheral blood. The receptors originated from a woman between 35 and 50 years old who had recovered from COVID-19. Both conserved end residues are part of each CDR3. The order of the fields is J gene, clone size, V gene, D gene, CDR3 protein, CDR3 DNA. D genes are given only for firm matches. Rows give clone size only sometimes, using once, few, many, or a class for an expanded clone.

j_call: TRBJ2-1
clone_size: -
v_call: TRBV19
d_call: TRBD2
cdr3_aa: CASSIGGTNTNEQFF
cdr3_nt: TGTGCCAGTAGTATAGGAGGGACTAATACCAATGAGCAGTTCTTC

j_call: TRBJ1-1
clone_size: -
v_call: TRBV7-7
d_call: TRBD1
cdr3_aa: CASSFSGQGATEAFF
cdr3_nt: TGTGCTAGCAGCTTCTCGGGACAGGGGGCCACTGAAGCTTTCTTT

j_call: TRBJ2-5
clone_size: -
v_call: TRBV9
d_call: -
cdr3_aa: CASSVGPRDSYQETQYF
cdr3_nt: TGTGCCAGCAGCGTCGGACCCAGGGATTCGTACCAAGAGACCCAGTACTTC

j_call: TRBJ2-7
clone_size: -
v_call: TRBV7-2
d_call: TRBD2
cdr3_aa: CASSSRTRGDRPYEQYF
cdr3_nt: TGTGCCAGCAGCTCCCGCACACGGGGGGACCGACCCTACGAGCAGTACTTC

j_call: TRBJ2-7
clone_size: -
v_call: TRBV19
d_call: TRBD2
cdr3_aa: CASSLQGGSGVYEQYF
cdr3_nt: TGTGCCAGTAGTTTACAGGGTGGTAGCGGGGTTTACGAGCAGTACTTC

j_call: TRBJ2-2
clone_size: -
v_call: TRBV5-1
d_call: -
cdr3_aa: CASGETANTGELFF
cdr3_nt: TGCGCCAGCGGCGAGACAGCGAACACCGGGGAGCTGTTTTTT

j_call: TRBJ1-1
clone_size: once
v_call: TRBV6-1
d_call: -
cdr3_aa: CASSETRKNTEAFF
cdr3_nt: TGTGCCAGCAGTGAAACCAGGAAGAACACTGAAGCTTTCTTT

j_call: TRBJ2-1
clone_size: once
v_call: TRBV5-1
d_call: -
cdr3_aa: CASSLAGGAYNEQFF
cdr3_nt: TGCGCCAGCAGCTTAGCCGGGGGTGCCTACAATGAGCAGTTCTTC

j_call: TRBJ2-6
clone_size: -
v_call: TRBV11-3
d_call: TRBD1
cdr3_aa: CASSLGTGVGANVLTF
cdr3_nt: TGTGCCAGCAGCTTGGGGACAGGGGTTGGGGCCAACGTCCTGACTTTC

j_call: TRBJ1-1
clone_size: -
v_call: TRBV3-1/TRBV3-2
d_call: TRBD1
cdr3_aa: CASSRGQGTAEAFF
cdr3_nt: TGTGCCAGCAGCCGGGGACAGGGTACCGCTGAAGCTTTCTTT

j_call: TRBJ2-7
clone_size: -
v_call: TRBV3-1/TRBV3-2
d_call: TRBD1
cdr3_aa: CASSQFWGQGPYEQYF
cdr3_nt: TGTGCCAGCAGCCAATTCTGGGGACAGGGACCCTACGAGCAGTACTTC

j_call: TRBJ1-6
clone_size: -
v_call: TRBV27
d_call: TRBD1
cdr3_aa: CASSDTGAGNSPLHF
cdr3_nt: TGTGCCAGCAGTGACACAGGGGCGGGCAATTCACCCCTCCACTTT

j_call: TRBJ2-3
clone_size: -
v_call: TRBV28
d_call: TRBD2
cdr3_aa: CASLSGTSSTDTQYF
cdr3_nt: TGTGCCAGCCTCTCCGGGACTAGCAGCACAGATACGCAGTATTTT

j_call: TRBJ1-3
clone_size: -
v_call: TRBV6-5
d_call: TRBD1
cdr3_aa: CASSRQGRSGNTIYF
cdr3_nt: TGTGCCAGCAGCAGACAGGGCCGTTCTGGAAACACCATATATTTT

j_call: TRBJ2-3
clone_size: few
v_call: TRBV28
d_call: TRBD2
cdr3_aa: CASNSGGAFTDTQYF
cdr3_nt: TGTGCCAGCAACTCGGGGGGGGCTTTCACAGATACGCAGTATTTT

j_call: TRBJ2-1
clone_size: -
v_call: TRBV7-3
d_call: TRBD2
cdr3_aa: CASSAKGAGALEQFF
cdr3_nt: TGTGCCAGCAGCGCCAAGGGCGCGGGAGCTTTGGAGCAGTTCTTC

j_call: TRBJ1-2
clone_size: few
v_call: TRBV7-2
d_call: TRBD1
cdr3_aa: CASSPRDRVDGYTF
cdr3_nt: TGTGCCAGCAGCCCGCGCGACAGGGTGGATGGCTACACCTTC

j_call: TRBJ2-5
clone_size: once
v_call: TRBV4-1
d_call: -
cdr3_aa: CASSQEGEGTQYF
cdr3_nt: TGCGCCAGCAGCCAAGAAGGTGAGGGGACCCAGTACTTC

j_call: TRBJ2-5
clone_size: -
v_call: TRBV9
d_call: -
cdr3_aa: CASSVVGDLQETQYF
cdr3_nt: TGTGCCAGCAGCGTAGTAGGGGACTTACAAGAGACCCAGTACTTC

j_call: TRBJ2-3
clone_size: -
v_call: TRBV4-1
d_call: TRBD1
cdr3_aa: CASSQEWPDRVFRTDTQYF
cdr3_nt: TGCGCCAGCAGCCAAGAATGGCCCGACAGGGTTTTTCGCACAGATACGCAGTATTTT

j_call: TRBJ2-3
clone_size: -
v_call: TRBV7-9
d_call: TRBD2
cdr3_aa: CASSSLAGGVGTQYF
cdr3_nt: TGTGCCAGCAGCTCACTAGCGGGAGGTGTAGGTACGCAGTATTTT

j_call: TRBJ2-6
clone_size: -
v_call: TRBV5-1
d_call: TRBD1
cdr3_aa: CASSSYRGAGANVLTF
cdr3_nt: TGCGCCAGCAGCTCCTACAGGGGAGCTGGGGCCAACGTCCTGACTTTC

j_call: TRBJ2-7
clone_size: -
v_call: TRBV19
d_call: TRBD2
cdr3_aa: CASSTTSGRAAEQYF
cdr3_nt: TGTGCCAGTAGTACTACTAGCGGGAGGGCCGCCGAGCAGTACTTC

j_call: TRBJ2-7
clone_size: -
v_call: TRBV30
d_call: TRBD1
cdr3_aa: CAWRPPGTGEYF
cdr3_nt: TGTGCCTGGAGACCCCCAGGGACAGGGGAGTACTTC

j_call: TRBJ2-7
clone_size: -
v_call: TRBV5-6
d_call: -
cdr3_aa: CASNRGGNPYEQYF
cdr3_nt: TGTGCCAGCAATAGGGGTGGCAATCCCTACGAGCAGTACTTC

j_call: TRBJ2-7
clone_size: -
v_call: TRBV5-1
d_call: TRBD1
cdr3_aa: CASSLAPGTGTGEQYF
cdr3_nt: TGCGCCAGCAGCTTGGCCCCCGGGACAGGGACCGGCGAGCAGTACTTC

j_call: TRBJ2-5
clone_size: -
v_call: TRBV18
d_call: -
cdr3_aa: CASSPPLATQYF
cdr3_nt: TGTGCCAGCTCACCACCCTTGGCGACCCAGTACTTC

j_call: TRBJ1-2
clone_size: -
v_call: TRBV27
d_call: -
cdr3_aa: CASSSSTGGGYTF
cdr3_nt: TGTGCCAGCAGTTCCTCCACGGGGGGTGGCTACACCTTC

j_call: TRBJ2-2
clone_size: -
v_call: TRBV7-9
d_call: -
cdr3_aa: CASSLTTLNTGELFF
cdr3_nt: TGTGCCAGCAGCTTAACTACACTTAACACCGGGGAGCTGTTTTTT

j_call: TRBJ2-3
clone_size: -
v_call: TRBV11-2
d_call: -
cdr3_aa: CASSLVVQGTDTQYF
cdr3_nt: TGTGCCAGCAGCTTAGTCGTGCAGGGCACAGATACGCAGTATTTT

j_call: TRBJ2-2
clone_size: -
v_call: TRBV28
d_call: -
cdr3_aa: CASSPHGGPRELFF
cdr3_nt: TGTGCCAGCAGTCCCCACGGAGGCCCCCGGGAGCTGTTTTTT

j_call: TRBJ1-2
clone_size: -
v_call: TRBV30
d_call: -
cdr3_aa: CAWADNEGYTF
cdr3_nt: TGTGCCTGGGCTGACAATGAAGGCTACACCTTC

j_call: TRBJ2-7
clone_size: -
v_call: TRBV2
d_call: TRBD2
cdr3_aa: CASSEALAGAYEQYF
cdr3_nt: TGTGCCAGCAGTGAAGCTCTAGCGGGAGCATACGAGCAGTACTTC

j_call: TRBJ2-3
clone_size: -
v_call: TRBV7-2
d_call: -
cdr3_aa: CASSSSPSISTDTQYF
cdr3_nt: TGTGCCAGCAGCTCTTCGCCGAGCATTAGCACAGATACGCAGTATTTT

j_call: TRBJ1-5
clone_size: few
v_call: TRBV3-1/TRBV3-2
d_call: -
cdr3_aa: CASSQDSGSNQPQHF
cdr3_nt: TGTGCCAGCAGCCAAGATTCAGGGAGCAATCAGCCCCAGCATTTT

j_call: TRBJ2-3
clone_size: -
v_call: TRBV10-3
d_call: TRBD1
cdr3_aa: CAMGQDTDTQYF
cdr3_nt: TGTGCCATGGGACAGGACACAGATACGCAGTATTTT

j_call: TRBJ2-7
clone_size: -
v_call: TRBV7-8
d_call: -
cdr3_aa: CASSLKRDSAYEQYF
cdr3_nt: TGTGCCAGCAGCCTGAAACGGGATTCGGCCTACGAGCAGTACTTC

j_call: TRBJ2-5
clone_size: -
v_call: TRBV2
d_call: TRBD2
cdr3_aa: CASGTSAKETQYF
cdr3_nt: TGTGCCAGCGGGACTAGCGCAAAAGAGACCCAGTACTTC

j_call: TRBJ2-2
clone_size: -
v_call: TRBV5-4
d_call: TRBD1
cdr3_aa: CASERDRGTTGELFF
cdr3_nt: TGTGCCAGCGAGAGGGACAGGGGTACCACCGGGGAGCTGTTTTTT

j_call: TRBJ2-3
clone_size: -
v_call: TRBV4-2
d_call: TRBD2
cdr3_aa: CASSPLAGGPDTQYF
cdr3_nt: TGTGCCAGCAGCCCACTAGCGGGAGGGCCAGATACGCAGTATTTT

j_call: TRBJ1-6
clone_size: -
v_call: TRBV7-2
d_call: TRBD1
cdr3_aa: CASSTRDRDSPLHF
cdr3_nt: TGTGCCAGCAGCACCCGGGACAGGGACTCACCCCTCCACTTT

j_call: TRBJ1-2
clone_size: -
v_call: TRBV27
d_call: -
cdr3_aa: CASSHRQADYGYTF
cdr3_nt: TGTGCCAGCAGTCACAGACAAGCTGACTATGGCTACACCTTC

j_call: TRBJ1-1
clone_size: -
v_call: TRBV14
d_call: TRBD1
cdr3_aa: CASSPPGGRDTEAFF
cdr3_nt: TGTGCCAGCAGCCCCCCAGGGGGCAGAGACACTGAAGCTTTCTTT

j_call: TRBJ2-7
clone_size: -
v_call: TRBV5-4
d_call: TRBD2
cdr3_aa: CASSRSGTPSYEQYF
cdr3_nt: TGTGCCAGCAGCCGTAGCGGGACTCCATCCTACGAGCAGTACTTC

j_call: TRBJ2-1
clone_size: -
v_call: TRBV11-3
d_call: -
cdr3_aa: CASSLTDEQFF
cdr3_nt: TGTGCCAGCAGCCTGACAGATGAGCAGTTCTTC

j_call: TRBJ2-3
clone_size: -
v_call: TRBV5-4
d_call: TRBD2
cdr3_aa: CASSLDPTSGSRNTQYF
cdr3_nt: TGTGCCAGCAGCTTAGATCCTACTAGCGGGAGTCGAAATACGCAGTATTTT

j_call: TRBJ1-4
clone_size: -
v_call: TRBV18
d_call: TRBD1
cdr3_aa: CASSPRNDRVSKKLFF
cdr3_nt: TGTGCCAGCTCACCACGGAACGACAGGGTGTCGAAAAAACTGTTTTTT

j_call: TRBJ2-3
clone_size: -
v_call: TRBV9
d_call: TRBD2
cdr3_aa: CASSVGVAGNTDTQYF
cdr3_nt: TGTGCCAGCAGCGTAGGAGTAGCGGGAAACACAGATACGCAGTATTTT

j_call: TRBJ2-4
clone_size: once
v_call: TRBV28
d_call: TRBD2
cdr3_aa: CASSLTPVGGRADIQYF
cdr3_nt: TGTGCCAGCAGTTTAACCCCGGTGGGCGGGAGAGCGGACATTCAGTACTTC

j_call: TRBJ2-1
clone_size: -
v_call: TRBV7-9
d_call: TRBD1
cdr3_aa: CASSGPGQVSYNEQFF
cdr3_nt: TGTGCCAGCAGCGGTCCGGGACAGGTCTCCTACAATGAGCAGTTCTTC

j_call: TRBJ1-4
clone_size: -
v_call: TRBV30
d_call: TRBD1
cdr3_aa: CAWSVQGGEKLFF
cdr3_nt: TGTGCCTGGAGTGTACAGGGGGGTGAAAAACTGTTTTTT

j_call: TRBJ2-1
clone_size: -
v_call: TRBV10-1
d_call: TRBD2
cdr3_aa: CASSESPTSPTFF
cdr3_nt: TGCGCCAGCAGTGAGTCGCCGACTAGCCCAACGTTCTTC

j_call: TRBJ1-5
clone_size: -
v_call: TRBV27
d_call: -
cdr3_aa: CASSLRGDNQPQHF
cdr3_nt: TGTGCCAGCAGTTTGCGGGGAGACAATCAGCCCCAGCATTTT

j_call: TRBJ2-5
clone_size: -
v_call: TRBV7-2
d_call: TRBD2
cdr3_aa: CASSLTSGRRGETQYF
cdr3_nt: TGTGCCAGCAGTCTAACTAGCGGGAGGAGAGGGGAGACCCAGTACTTC

j_call: TRBJ1-5
clone_size: -
v_call: TRBV6-2/TRBV6-3
d_call: -
cdr3_aa: CASSYGGGGDQPQHF
cdr3_nt: TGTGCCAGCAGTTACGGCGGTGGCGGTGATCAGCCCCAGCATTTT

j_call: TRBJ2-7
clone_size: -
v_call: TRBV28
d_call: TRBD2
cdr3_aa: CASQGLAGRYEQYF
cdr3_nt: TGTGCCAGCCAGGGACTAGCGGGACGATACGAGCAGTACTTC

j_call: TRBJ2-5
clone_size: once
v_call: TRBV30
d_call: TRBD1
cdr3_aa: CAWSTGGPRETQYF
cdr3_nt: TGTGCCTGGAGCACAGGGGGGCCCCGGGAGACCCAGTACTTC

j_call: TRBJ2-3
clone_size: -
v_call: TRBV2
d_call: TRBD2
cdr3_aa: CATPSGPTDTQYF
cdr3_nt: TGTGCCACCCCTAGCGGACCTACAGATACGCAGTATTTT

j_call: TRBJ2-7
clone_size: -
v_call: TRBV7-9
d_call: -
cdr3_aa: CASSLYRDPGEQYF
cdr3_nt: TGTGCCAGCAGCTTATACAGGGACCCGGGCGAGCAGTACTTC

j_call: TRBJ2-2
clone_size: -
v_call: TRBV28
d_call: -
cdr3_aa: CASSSDGSTGELFF
cdr3_nt: TGTGCCAGCAGTTCGGACGGGAGCACCGGGGAGCTGTTTTTT